Sequencing of this TCR beta chain was carried out in a study of T cells in Graves' hyperthyroidism and ophthalmopathy. Amplified TCR beta CDR3 regions came from RNA transcripts. A set of HTBI primers served as the primers for a first-round RT-PCR of the TCR CDR3. One entry per CDR3 protein results from TCRdb running MiXCR on the multiplex PCR reads. The table shows around 440,000 distinct CDR3 sequences, with more than 15% occurring only once. It was considered stable Graves' hyperthyroidism when ophthalmopathy did not progress within 18 months. Patients having uncontrolled infection, another autoimmune disease, pregnancy or lactation were not included. Study-wide points: A 13 V-J signature model discriminated ophthalmopathy versus stable hyperthyroidism.

Germline V gives CDR1 SNHLY, CDR2 FYNNEI. This CDR3 spans 14 amino acids. Trimming removed 4 bases from V and 3 bases from J, with 13 bases in between. This clonotype appeared many times. The antigen remains unidentified. The sequence was obtained from a woman between 18 and 30 years old with Graves' hyperthyroidism. This rearrangement joins TRBV2 to TRBJ2-7, with D possibly being TRBD1 or TRBD2 (6 bases each). Sequencing was performed on blood. CDR3 nucleotides: TGTGCCAGCAGTGGACTAGGGGGGTACTACGAGCAGTACTTC. Translating it yields CASSGLGGYYEQYF.